The 10 T cell receptor beta chains below all came from one sample that was sequenced in a study of CD8+CD57+ T cells in acquired aplastic anemia. Genomic DNA templated the TCR beta VDJ and CDR3 profiling. Using its own MiXCR run on the reads, TCRdb lists one record per CDR3 protein. The profile shows hundreds of thousands of distinct CDR3 sequences, 60% to 80% of them singletons. The specimen was sorted CD4+, CD8+, or CD8+CD57+ T cells (not recorded which) from PBMCs. These receptors came from a human donor in good health, serving as a control.

The chain employs TRBV7-9 and TRBJ1-6; no definite D call. The CDR3 is 16 residues long. Germline assignment: CDR1 SEHNR and CDR2 FQNEAQ (reference sequence). Trimming shortened V by 4 bases and J by 15 bases, and 25 bases separated the two germline ends. The CDR3 DNA reads TGTGCCAGCAGCTCTGCCGGAGGAACCACAGATACTCACCTCCACTTT. Protein sequence: CASSSAGGTTDTHLHF.

In the case of this clonotype: Because the CDR3 is missing its conserved closing phenylalanine or tryptophan, this is likely a read error. No DNA is shown, since the ends of the CDR3 on it are uncertain; the CDR3 is the one TCRdb lists. The chain employs TRBV7-7 and TRBJ2-7; the D call in the table, TRBD1, was not verified against the DNA. Per the germline V gene, CDR1 is SSHAT and CDR2 is FNYEAQ (reference sequence). The CDR3 comprises 11 residues, both ends counted. This chain's CDR3 is CASSPGAAGDL.

This clonotype was picked up many times. The chain combines TRBV7-2 with TRBJ2-5, with TRBD2 identical over 13 bases. Germline-derived CDR1 and CDR2 are SGHTA and FQGNSA. The CDR3 has 16 amino acids. V shed 5 bases and J 1 base; nucleotides not matched to a gene: 4. This chain's CDR3 is CASSQLAGGTQETQYF. In DNA, the CDR3 is TGTGCCAGCAGCCAACTAGCGGGGGGGACCCAAGAGACCCAGTACTTC.

The CDR3 sequence: CASSQTIGDKLFF. The DNA of the CDR3 is TGTGCCAGCAGCCAAACAATTGGTGATAAACTGTTTTTT. The V gene is TRBV7-8, the J gene TRBJ1-4; no firm D call. Between the trimmed V and J ends, which lost 5 bases and 11 bases, there was a span of 15 bases. Germline CDR1 reads SGHVS; CDR2 reads FQNEAQ. There are 13 residues in the CDR3.

The rearrangement joins TRBV7-2 to TRBJ1-1; 8 bases fit TRBD1. CDR1 and CDR2 (germline): SGHTA, FQGNSA. The CDR3 is made up of 13 amino acids. The J segment lost 7 bases and the V segment lost 1 base, leaving 2 bases of the junction unmatched. CDR3 sequence (DNA): TGTGCCAGCAGCTTAGACAGGGGGGATGAAGCTTTCTTT. This translates into CASSLDRGDEAFF.

Concerning this clonotype: One junction end does not reproduce the germline sequence, and a read error may be involved. This rearrangement joins TRBV2 to TRBJ1-6, with 8 bases fitting TRBD1. Germline CDR1 reads SNHLY; CDR2 reads FYNNEI. The CDR3 loop spans 17 amino acids. CDR3 protein: CASSQETGEVSGANVLF. CDR3 DNA sequence: TGTGCCAGCAGTCAGGAGACAGGGGAGGTTTCTGGGGCCAACGTCCTCTTT.

As concerns this clonotype: Sequence at one end of the junction differs from germline and may be a read error. The chain employs TRBV2 and TRBJ2-7; D unclear. The CDR3 sequence is 11 residues long. Germline V lookup: CDR1 SNHLY, CDR2 FYNNEI. In nucleotides, the CDR3 is TGTGTCAGCACCGGATTTTACGAGCAGTACTTC. Its protein is CVSTGFYEQYF.

V gene TRBV24-1 combines with J gene TRBJ1-5, with D unresolved. CDR1 and CDR2 (germline): KGHDR, SFDVKD. Trimming pared 5 bases from V and 5 bases from J, leaving 9 bases between. The CDR3 has 13 residues. CDR3: CATSANSDQPQHF. The DNA for the CDR3 is TGTGCCACCAGTGCGAATTCCGATCAGCCCCAGCATTTT.

V and J are TRBV7-2 and TRBJ2-2; D uncertain. Germline V lookup: CDR1 SGHTA, CDR2 FQGNSA. The ends were cut back, 4 bases at V and 13 bases at J, with 25 bases in the middle. The CDR3 sequence is 16 residues long. The CDR3 bases are TGTGCCAGCAGCTGGATTGACTCACCCCTCCACTGTGGGCTGTTTTTT. Translating gives CASSWIDSPLHCGLFF. Full variable domain (outside the CDR3, taken from reference TRBV7-2 and TRBJ2-2): GAGVSQSPSNKVTEKGKDVELRCDPISGHTALYWYRQSLGQGLEFLIYFQGNSAPDKSGLPSDRFSAERTGGSVSTLTIQRTQQEDSAVYLCASSWIDSPLHCGLFFGEGSRLTVL.

The CDR3 DNA sequence: TGTGCCACCAGCAGAGATGGGACAGGGGGTCATGGCTACACCTTC. Its protein is CATSRDGTGGHGYTF. This chain uses TRBV15 with TRBJ1-2; 11 nucleotides align to TRBD1. Trimming cost V 0 bases and J 6 bases; bases outside gene matches: 3. This CDR3 has 15 residues. Germline assignment: CDR1 LNHNV and CDR2 YYDKDF (reference sequence).